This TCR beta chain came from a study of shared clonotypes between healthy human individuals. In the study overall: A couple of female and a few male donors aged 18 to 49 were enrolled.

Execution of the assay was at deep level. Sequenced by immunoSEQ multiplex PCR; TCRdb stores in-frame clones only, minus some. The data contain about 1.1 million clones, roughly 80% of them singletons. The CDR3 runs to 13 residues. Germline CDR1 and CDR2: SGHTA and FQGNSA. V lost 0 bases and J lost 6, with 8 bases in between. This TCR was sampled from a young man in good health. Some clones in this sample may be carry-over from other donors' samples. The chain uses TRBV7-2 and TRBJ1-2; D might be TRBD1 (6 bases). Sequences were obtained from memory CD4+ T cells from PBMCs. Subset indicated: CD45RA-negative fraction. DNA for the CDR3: TGTGCCAGCAGCTTAGCCCACAGGGATGGCTACACCTTC. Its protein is CASSLAHRDGYTF.